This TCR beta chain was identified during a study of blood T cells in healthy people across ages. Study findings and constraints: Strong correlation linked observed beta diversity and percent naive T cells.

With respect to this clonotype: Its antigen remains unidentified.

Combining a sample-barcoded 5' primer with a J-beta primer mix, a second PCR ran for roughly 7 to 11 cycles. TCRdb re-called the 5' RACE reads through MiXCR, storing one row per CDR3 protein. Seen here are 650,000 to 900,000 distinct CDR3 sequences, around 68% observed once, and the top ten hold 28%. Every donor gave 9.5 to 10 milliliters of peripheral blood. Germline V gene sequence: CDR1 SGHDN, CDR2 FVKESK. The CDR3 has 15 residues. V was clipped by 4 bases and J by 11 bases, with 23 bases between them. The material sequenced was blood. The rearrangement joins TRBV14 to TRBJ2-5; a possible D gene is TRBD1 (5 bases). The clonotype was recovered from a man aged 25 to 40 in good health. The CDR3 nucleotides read TGTGCCAGCAGCCCTATGTACAGGTCCAGCAATGAGCAGTACTTC. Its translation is CASSPMYRSSNEQYF.